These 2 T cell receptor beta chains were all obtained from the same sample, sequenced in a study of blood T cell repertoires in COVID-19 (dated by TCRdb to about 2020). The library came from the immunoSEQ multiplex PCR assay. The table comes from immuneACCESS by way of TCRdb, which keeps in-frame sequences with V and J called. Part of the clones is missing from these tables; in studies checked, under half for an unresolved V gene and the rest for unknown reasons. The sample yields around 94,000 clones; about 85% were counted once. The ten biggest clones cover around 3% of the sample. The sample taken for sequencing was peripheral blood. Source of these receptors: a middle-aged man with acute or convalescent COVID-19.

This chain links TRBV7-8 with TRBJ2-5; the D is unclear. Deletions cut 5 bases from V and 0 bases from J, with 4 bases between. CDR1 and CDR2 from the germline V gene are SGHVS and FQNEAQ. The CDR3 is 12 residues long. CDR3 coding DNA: TGTGCCAGCAGCCCCTACCAAGAGACCCAGTACTTC. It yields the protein CASSPYQETQYF.

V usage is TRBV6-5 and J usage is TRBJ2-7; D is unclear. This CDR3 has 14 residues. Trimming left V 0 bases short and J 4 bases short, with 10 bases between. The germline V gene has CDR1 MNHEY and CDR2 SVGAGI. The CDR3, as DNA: TGTGCCAGCAGTTACTCGGTGCTAGGATACGAGCAGTACTTC. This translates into CASSYSVLGYEQYF.